This T cell receptor beta chain originates from a study of control samples from healthy donors and cancer patients. The repertoire was sequenced with immunoSEQ multiplex PCR; TCRdb's copy has only in-frame clones and lacks some. This table holds 100,000 to 120,000 clones, roughly 90% found once. The CDR3 is 12 residues long. Germline loops: CDR1 MNHEY, CDR2 SMNVEV (reference sequence). Trimming took off 2 bases at V and 7 bases at J, with 6 bases between the two ends. Sequenced input: PBMCs. This chain uses TRBV27 with TRBJ2-1; D gene ambiguous. The sequence came from a woman in her fifties or sixties with lung cancer. The DNA for the CDR3 is TGTGCCAGCAGTTTACAAGGGAATGAGCAGTTCTTC. Translated, it gives CASSLQGNEQFF.